These 22 T cell receptor beta chains were all obtained from the same sample, sequenced in a study of a mutant IDH1 vaccine in newly diagnosed glioma. Antigens of these TCRs are unknown. The time point denotes: week 35, safety follow-up. Doses comprised 300 ug of mutant IDH1 20-mer peptide each, plus topical imiquimod. Some clones are missing from TCRdb's copy, which holds only in-frame ones; the method was immunoSEQ multiplex PCR. This table has around 57,000 clones, roughly 80% appearing once. This specimen was PBMCs, taken from a glioma patient whose treatment included an IDH1 peptide vaccine. These receptors were obtained from a man between 25 and 39 years old with glioma.

The rearrangement links TRBV7-7 to TRBJ2-6, with no clear D. This CDR3 is built from 14 residues. Germline CDR1 and CDR2: SSHAT and FNYEAQ (reference sequence). Trimming stripped 1 base from V and 1 base from J, with 2 bases between. For the CDR3, the DNA is TGTGCCAGCAGCTTAGGGTCTGGGGCCAACGTCCTGACTTTC. Residues: CASSLGSGANVLTF.

V is TRBV9 and J is TRBJ2-2; 10 positions match TRBD1. Germline-derived CDR1 and CDR2 are SGDLS and YYNGEE. Unmatched junction bases numbered 9, after V lost 2 bases and J lost 2 bases. The CDR3 is 18 amino acids. The CDR3 DNA follows: TGTGCCAGCAGCGTGATGGGACAGGGGTTTGTCAACACCGGGGAGCTGTTTTTT. Residues: CASSVMGQGFVNTGELFF.

The CDR3 DNA reads TGCGCCAGCAGGTCCGGGACTAGCGGCTACGAGCAGTACTTC. Protein: CASRSGTSGYEQYF. This chain joins TRBV10-2 and TRBJ2-7; 11 positions match TRBD2. In germline, CDR1 is WSHSY, CDR2 SAAADI. The CDR3 covers 14 residues. V lost 6 bases, J lost 3 bases, and 4 bases stayed unmatched.

This clone was recorded a few times. This chain links TRBV18 with TRBJ1-1; TRBD1 might be the D (6 bases). CDR3 size: 14 residues. The ends were cut back, 1 base at V and 1 base at J, with 7 bases in the middle. CDR1 is KGHSH, CDR2 LQKENI, per germline. The CDR3 is CASSPQGGNTEAFF. DNA of the CDR3: TGTGCCAGCTCACCACAGGGGGGGAACACTGAAGCTTTCTTT.

This chain joins TRBV6-5 and TRBJ2-7; TRBD1 aligns across 9 bases. This CDR3 contains 15 residues. Per germline, CDR1 MNHEY and CDR2 SVGAGI. The ends lost 0 bases at V and 3 bases at J; junction bases unmatched: 3. The CDR3 bases are TGTGCCAGCAGTTACTCCGGGACAGGGCTCTACGAGCAGTACTTC. Protein: CASSYSGTGLYEQYF.

This clone has a handful of counts. CDR3 region: CASSILRRDTYEQYF. The CDR3 coding sequence is TGTGCCAGTAGTATATTGCGGCGGGACACCTACGAGCAGTACTTC. The J gene is TRBJ2-7, the V gene TRBV19; D possibly matches TRBD1 or TRBD2 (6 bases each). The CDR3 runs to 15 residues. Germline V gene lookup returns CDR1 LNHDA and CDR2 SQIVND (reference sequence). The ends were cut back, 2 bases at V and 2 bases at J, with 13 bases in the middle.

This clone has more than one count but fewer than ten. This sequence joins TRBV7-2 and TRBJ1-6, with D hard to call. Trimming removed 1 base at V and 2 bases at J, with 6 bases between. Germline V CDR1 and CDR2: SGHTA, FQGNSA. This CDR3 comprises 15 residues. CDR3 coding DNA: TGTGCCAGCAGCTTAGTTCAGACCTATAATTCACCCCTCCACTTT. Encoded protein: CASSLVQTYNSPLHF.

The chain carries TRBV4-1 and TRBJ1-2, with a tentative D call TRBD1 (6 bases). The CDR3 loop spans 15 amino acids. Germline values: CDR1 MGHRA, CDR2 YSYEKL. V dropped 2 bases and J dropped 0 bases, with 10 bases sitting between them. The CDR3 reads CASSQPTGSNYGYTF. Written as DNA, the CDR3 is TGCGCCAGCAGCCAACCGACAGGTTCTAACTATGGCTACACCTTC.

The chain is built from TRBV5-1 and TRBJ2-5; TRBD1 or TRBD2 may be the D gene (6 bases each). V was cut by 1 base and J by 2 bases, with 15 bases left in between. The CDR3 has 16 amino acids. Germline CDR1 is SGHRS and CDR2 is YFSETQ. The DNA for the CDR3 is TGCGCCAGCAGCTTGCTCGGGGGCATGGGGCAAGAGACCCAGTACTTC. Residues: CASSLLGGMGQETQYF.

The V gene is TRBV5-4, the J gene TRBJ1-2; D is undetermined. V was pared by 2 bases and J by 3 bases, with 17 bases between. Germline V lookup: CDR1 SGHNT, CDR2 YYREEE (reference sequence). CDR3 length: 16 residues. This CDR3 reads CASSLVSIGAHYGYTF. CDR3 bases: TGTGCCAGCAGCTTAGTATCAATCGGTGCCCACTATGGCTACACCTTC.

The rearrangement joins TRBV7-2 to TRBJ1-2, with D maybe TRBD1 (5 bases). This CDR3 has 11 residues. Per the germline V gene, CDR1 is SGHTA and CDR2 is FQGNSA. The ends were cut back, 2 bases at V and 14 bases at J, with 12 bases in the middle. This CDR3 is CASSLYSRETF. The DNA of the CDR3 is TGTGCCAGCAGCTTATATTCCAGGGAGACCTTC.

This clone has just a few counts. The J gene is TRBJ1-2, the V gene TRBV7-2; D might be TRBD1 (5 bases). The CDR3 is 14 amino acids. The ends were cut back, 6 bases at V and 8 bases at J, with 19 bases in the middle. Germline values: CDR1 SGHTA, CDR2 FQGNSA. The CDR3 is CASRGPTVRYGYTF. CDR3 sequence (DNA): TGTGCCAGCAGGGGCCCGACAGTCCGATACGGCTACACCTTC.

This rearrangement joins TRBV19 to TRBJ1-4; a possible D gene is TRBD1 (5 bases). The V end lost 5 bases, the J end lost 7 bases, and 20 bases lay between the germline ends. The CDR3 covers 16 residues. Germline CDR1 LNHDA, CDR2 SQIVND (reference sequence). CDR3 coding DNA: TGTGCCAGTAGTCAACAGGCGGGCCTCCGGGGTGAAAAACTGTTTTTT. Translating gives CASSQQAGLRGEKLFF.

The V and J genes are TRBV13 and TRBJ1-6; 8 bases fit TRBD1. The V segment lost 3 bases and the J segment 10 bases; nucleotides outside the gene matches: 5. The CDR3 sequence is 14 residues long. Looked up from germline, CDR1 is PRHDT and CDR2 is FYEKMQ (reference sequence). The CDR3 spells CASSLSSGGSPLHF. As DNA, the CDR3 is TGTGCCAGCAGCTTGTCCTCAGGGGGCTCACCCCTCCACTTT.

The chain links TRBV2 to TRBJ1-5, with D perhaps matching TRBD1 (5 bases). Germline V gene lookup returns CDR1 SNHLY and CDR2 FYNNEI. This CDR3 is built from 17 residues. Trimming removed 5 bases from V and 0 bases from J, with 17 bases in between. CDR3 residues: CASSRQSGGLSNQPQHF. The DNA of the CDR3 is TGTGCCAGCAGTAGACAGTCTGGCGGGCTTAGCAATCAGCCCCAGCATTTT.

The rearrangement uses TRBV6-6 and TRBJ2-5, with no clear D. Germline V gene data show CDR1 as MNHNY and CDR2 as SVGAGI (reference sequence). V lost 5 bases, J lost 2 bases, and 3 bases lay in between. The CDR3 extends over 11 amino acids. The CDR3 region has the DNA TGTGCCAGCAGTCGGCAAGAGACCCAGTACTTC. This encodes CASSRQETQYF.

The rearrangement links TRBV5-8 to TRBJ1-5; D is uncertain. Trimming shortened V by 6 bases and J by 5 bases, and 12 bases separated the two germline ends. This CDR3 is 13 amino acids long. Germline CDR1 and CDR2: SGHTS and YDEGEE. In DNA, the CDR3 is TGTGCCAGCACCACTCTTCGGGATCAGCCCCAGCATTTT. It yields the protein CASTTLRDQPQHF.

J is TRBJ2-7 and V is TRBV5-5, with 9 bases aligning to TRBD1. CDR1 and CDR2 (germline): SGHKS, YYEKEE (reference sequence). The trim removed 3 bases at V and 1 base at J, leaving 5 bases unmatched. The CDR3 loop spans 15 amino acids. This chain's CDR3 is CASSYTGTGSYEQYF. The CDR3 DNA reads as TGTGCCAGCAGCTATACCGGGACAGGGTCCTACGAGCAGTACTTC.

The V gene is TRBV5-1, the J gene TRBJ2-2; TRBD1 might be the D (5 bases). CDR1 is SGHRS, CDR2 YFSETQ, per germline. The CDR3 is 15 residues long. V lost 3 bases, J lost 5 bases, and 14 bases lay in between. The CDR3 DNA sequence: TGCGCCAGCAGCTACCGACAGAGTGCGACCGGGGAGCTGTTTTTT. It codes for CASSYRQSATGELFF.

V usage is TRBV5-1 and J usage is TRBJ2-5, with 11 positions matching TRBD1. This CDR3 has 16 residues. The V segment lost 8 bases and the J segment 1 base; nucleotides outside the gene matches: 10. Per germline, CDR1 SGHRS and CDR2 YFSETQ. CDR3 protein: CASKSWTGGPQETQYF. For the CDR3, the DNA is TGCGCCAGTAAATCCTGGACAGGGGGCCCCCAAGAGACCCAGTACTTC.

The rearrangement uses TRBV6-5 and TRBJ1-6, with 7 nucleotides matching TRBD1. The CDR3 runs to 16 residues. The germline V gene encodes CDR1 MNHEY and CDR2 SVGAGI. The ends lost 4 bases at V and 0 bases at J; junction bases unmatched: 3. CDR3 sequence: CASSSSGGSYNSPLHF. Here the CDR3 DNA reads TGTGCCAGCAGTTCGTCAGGGGGCTCCTATAATTCACCCCTCCACTTT.

The rearrangement joins TRBV14 to TRBJ2-1, with 11 positions matching TRBD2. Germline assignment: CDR1 SGHDN and CDR2 FVKESK. The CDR3 length is 16 residues. V shed 0 bases, J shed 6 bases, and the junction held 4 bases outside the gene matches. The CDR3 loop is CASSQDLSGGANEQFF. CDR3 DNA: TGTGCCAGCAGCCAAGATCTTAGCGGGGGGGCCAATGAGCAGTTCTTC.